This entry features one T cell receptor beta chain sequence. There is no known antigen for this receptor. Base qualities are missing; no much larger clone stands one base away. The germline V end is reduced by 0 bases and the J end by 2 bases; junction bases left unmatched: 3. Per the germline V gene, SGHTA is the CDR1 and FQGNSA is the CDR2. Spanning cysteine to phenylalanine, the CDR3 consists of 15 amino acids. Only the CDR3 DNA is retained, 45 bases long and in frame from the first base. This specimen belongs to a study of blood T cell repertoires in COVID-19 (dated by TCRdb to between 2020 and 2021). Describing the broader study: Collaborator samples came from the United States, Italy and Spain and covered acute and convalescent phases of COVID-19. The prospective study material was composed of cDNA or gDNA derived from T cells, B-cell-depleted T cells, or PBMCs. Deeply sampled blood TCRbeta repertoires from subjects exposed to, actively infected with, or recovered from COVID-19 were included in the dataset. The repertoires were made available in a free public database intended to serve as a resource for research on the immune response to SARS-CoV-2. The samples were drawn from the first 160 participants of the ongoing ImmuneRACE study and from 950 to 1,500 subjects provided by 6 global collaborators. Sample metadata almost always included a de-identified subject ID, COVID-19 status, age in years and sex. Where HLA class I and class II types were available, the types were taken from metadata supplied by the sample provider, not from assay-based typing.

Whole blood was collected in K2EDTA tubes by collaborating institutions according to the institutions' own protocols. For TCRbeta analysis, collaborators shipped samples in one of three forms: frozen whole blood, isolated PBMCs, or DNA extracted from either of those sample types. Findings and caveats that apply to the study as a whole: Clinical and demographic metadata were provided uncurated, with the amount varying by source and participant.

The immunoSEQ Assay, a bias-controlled multiplex PCR, was used to amplify TCRbeta CDR3 regions from genomic DNA. Under the source paper's analysis protocol: The number of nucleated cells in each sample was estimated by amplification of reference gene primers within the assay. To quantify the absolute abundance of each unique TCRbeta CDR3 rearrangement, sequence reads were collapsed and filtered. For each sample, productive Simpson clonality was calculated as the square root of Simpson's diversity index across productive rearrangements. Entries here come from immuneACCESS through TCRdb and include only in-frame sequences with V and J called. Some clones fail to appear in such tables; in the studies checked, an unresolved V gene covers under half of the shortfall, and the cause of the remainder is unknown. The D gene and trimming were derived from the DNA, and the V and J assignments and clone size from that table. The sample includes approximately 150,000 clones, with about nine tenths observed a single time. The ten largest clones capture 18% of the sample.

This TCR was recovered from a man aged 55 to 69 with active or convalescent COVID-19. Specimen: peripheral blood. The rearrangement joined TRBV7-2 to TRBJ2-5; 7 central nucleotides agree with TRBD2. Here the CDR3 is given as CASSLALAAQETQYF. At the DNA level, the sequence is TGTGCCAGCAGCTTAGCTCTAGCGGCGCAAGAGACCCAGTACTTC.